This T cell receptor (beta chain) derives from a study of patients and donors after allogeneic stem cell transplantation. CDR3 length: 11 residues. Germline CDR1 is DFQATT and CDR2 is SNEGSKA (reference sequence). The V gene lost 6 bases and the J gene lost 6 bases, with 12 bases spanning the gap. From the RT-PCR reads, TCRdb called clonotypes with MiXCR, one entry per CDR3 protein. Found here are tens of thousands of distinct CDR3 sequences, approximately 7% of them singletons; the top ten hold about 34%. This clonotype showed up just a few times. The chain combines TRBV20-1 with TRBJ2-7; D not certain. The sample taken for sequencing was blood, either unsorted or a sorted T cell fraction (not recorded which). The clonotype comes from a human donor who was either an allogeneic HSCT recipient or a stem cell or donor lymphocyte infusion donor (not recorded which). It is not recorded whose cells these are; they may come from a transplant donor. DNA for the CDR3: TGCAGTGCCGAGCAGGCTACCGAGCAGTACTTC. It yields the protein CSAEQATEQYF.